This T cell receptor (beta chain) was found in a study of CD8+ T cells in alopecia areata. Whole-study results and caveats: There was only one nonresponder, so it was unclear how baseline CD8+ expansion relates to response.

Points on this clone: No antigen is known for it.

Extracted from the samples, RNA was reverse transcribed into cDNA to serve as the sequencing template. Generated by immunoSEQ multiplex PCR, the TCRdb table keeps only in-frame clones and is missing some. In the table there are about 190,000 clones, about three fifths of which are singletons. Treatment described: oral pan-JAK inhibitor, 5-10 mg twice daily. T lymphocytes (CD4+ and CD8+) were sorted from PBMCs. The germline V gene has CDR1 SGHNT and CDR2 YYREEE (reference sequence). Trimming stripped 4 bases from V and 2 bases from J, with 13 bases between. This CDR3 comprises 14 residues. The chain has TRBV5-4 and TRBJ2-7, with TRBD1 as a possible D gene (6 bases). The receptor was derived from a human donor with alopecia areata. The sequencing here drew on CD4+ T cells sorted from blood, taken at week 4, from a patient treated with tofacitinib. This CDR3 reads CASSRLDSPYEQYF. The CDR3 nucleotides are TGTGCCAGCAGCCGGCTGGACAGCCCCTACGAGCAGTACTTC.